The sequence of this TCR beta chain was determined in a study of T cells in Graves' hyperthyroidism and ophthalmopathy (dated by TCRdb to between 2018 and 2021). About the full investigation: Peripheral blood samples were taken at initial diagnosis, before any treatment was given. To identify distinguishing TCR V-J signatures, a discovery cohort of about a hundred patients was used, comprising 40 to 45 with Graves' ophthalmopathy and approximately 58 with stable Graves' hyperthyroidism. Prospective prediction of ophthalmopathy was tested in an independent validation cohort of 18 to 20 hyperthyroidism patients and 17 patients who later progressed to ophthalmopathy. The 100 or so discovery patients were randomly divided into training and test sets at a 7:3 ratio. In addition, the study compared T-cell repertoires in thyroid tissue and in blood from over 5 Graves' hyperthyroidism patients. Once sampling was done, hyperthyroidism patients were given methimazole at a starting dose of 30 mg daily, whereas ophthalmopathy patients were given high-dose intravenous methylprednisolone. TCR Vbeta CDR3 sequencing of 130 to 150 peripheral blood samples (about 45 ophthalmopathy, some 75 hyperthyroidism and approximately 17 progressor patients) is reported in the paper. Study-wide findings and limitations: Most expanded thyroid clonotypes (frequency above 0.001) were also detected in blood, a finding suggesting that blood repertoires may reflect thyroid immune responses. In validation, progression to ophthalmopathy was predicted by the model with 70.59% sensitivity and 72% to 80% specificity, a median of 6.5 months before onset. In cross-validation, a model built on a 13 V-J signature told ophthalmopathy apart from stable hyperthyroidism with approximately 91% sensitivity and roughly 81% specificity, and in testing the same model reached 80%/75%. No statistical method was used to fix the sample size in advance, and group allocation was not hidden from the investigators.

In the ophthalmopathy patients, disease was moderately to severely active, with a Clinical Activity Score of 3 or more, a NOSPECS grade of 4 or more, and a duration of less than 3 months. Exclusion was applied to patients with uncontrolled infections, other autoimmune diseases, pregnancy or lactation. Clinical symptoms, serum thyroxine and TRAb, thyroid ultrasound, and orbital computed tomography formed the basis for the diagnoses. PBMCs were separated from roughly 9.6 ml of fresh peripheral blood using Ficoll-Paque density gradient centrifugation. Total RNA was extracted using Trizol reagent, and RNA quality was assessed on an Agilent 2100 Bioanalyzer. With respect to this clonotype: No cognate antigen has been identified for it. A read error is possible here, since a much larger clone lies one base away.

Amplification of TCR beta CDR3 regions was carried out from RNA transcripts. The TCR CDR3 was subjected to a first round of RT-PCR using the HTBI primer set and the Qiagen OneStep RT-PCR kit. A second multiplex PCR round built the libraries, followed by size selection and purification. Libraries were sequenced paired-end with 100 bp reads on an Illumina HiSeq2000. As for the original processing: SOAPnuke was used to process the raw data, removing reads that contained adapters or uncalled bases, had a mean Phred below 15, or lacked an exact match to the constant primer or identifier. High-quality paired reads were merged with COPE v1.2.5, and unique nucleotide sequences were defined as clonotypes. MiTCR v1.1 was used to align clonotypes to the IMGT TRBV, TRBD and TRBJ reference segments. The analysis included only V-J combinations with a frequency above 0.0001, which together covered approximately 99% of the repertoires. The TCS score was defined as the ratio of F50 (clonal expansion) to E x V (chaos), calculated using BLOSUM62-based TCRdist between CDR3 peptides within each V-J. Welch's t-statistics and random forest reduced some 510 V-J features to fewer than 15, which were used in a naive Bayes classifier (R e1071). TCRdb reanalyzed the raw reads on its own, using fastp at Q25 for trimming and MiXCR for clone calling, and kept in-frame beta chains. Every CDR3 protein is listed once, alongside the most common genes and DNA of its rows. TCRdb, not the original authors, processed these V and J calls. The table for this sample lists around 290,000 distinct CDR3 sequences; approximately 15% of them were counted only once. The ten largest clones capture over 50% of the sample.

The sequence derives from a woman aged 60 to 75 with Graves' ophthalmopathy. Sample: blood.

The encoded CDR3 is CASSQGVNTEAFF. The nucleotide sequence reads TGTGCCAGCAGCCAGGGGGTGAACACTGAAGCTTTCTTT. The chain uses TRBV11-1 and TRBJ1-1; 7 central nucleotides agree with TRBD1. V loses 5 bases at its end and J loses 0 bases; junction bases beyond the gene matches: 0. CDR1 and CDR2 are drawn from the germline V gene (reference sequence): SGHAT, FQDESV. From the cysteine up to the phenylalanine, the CDR3 has a length of 13 residues. Here the CDR3 DNA is all that survives: 39 bases in frame from base 1.